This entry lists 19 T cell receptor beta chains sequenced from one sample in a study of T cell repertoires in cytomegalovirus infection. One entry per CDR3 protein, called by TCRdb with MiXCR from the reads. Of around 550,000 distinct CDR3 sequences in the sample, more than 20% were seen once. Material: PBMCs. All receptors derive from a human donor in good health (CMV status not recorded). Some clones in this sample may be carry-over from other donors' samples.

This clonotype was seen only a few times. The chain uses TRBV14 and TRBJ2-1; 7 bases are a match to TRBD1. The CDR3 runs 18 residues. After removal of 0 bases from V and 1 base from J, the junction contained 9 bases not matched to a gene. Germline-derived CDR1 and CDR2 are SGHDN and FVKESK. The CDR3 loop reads CASSQDVRAGGSYNEQFF. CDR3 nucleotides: TGTGCCAGCAGCCAAGATGTCCGGGCAGGGGGTTCCTACAATGAGCAGTTCTTC.

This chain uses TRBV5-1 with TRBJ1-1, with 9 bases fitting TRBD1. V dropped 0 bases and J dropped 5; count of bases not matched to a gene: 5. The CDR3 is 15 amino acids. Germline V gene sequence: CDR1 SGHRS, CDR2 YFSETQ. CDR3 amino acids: CASSLGGQGSTEAFF. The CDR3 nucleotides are TGCGCCAGCAGCTTGGGAGGACAGGGGAGTACTGAAGCTTTCTTT.

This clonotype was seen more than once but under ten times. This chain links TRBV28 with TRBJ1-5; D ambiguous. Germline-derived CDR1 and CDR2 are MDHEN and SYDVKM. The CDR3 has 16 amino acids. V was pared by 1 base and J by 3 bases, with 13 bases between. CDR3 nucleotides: TGTGCCAGCAGTTTATCCAGCGTAGGGCACAATCAGCCCCAGCATTTT. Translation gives CASSLSSVGHNQPQHF.

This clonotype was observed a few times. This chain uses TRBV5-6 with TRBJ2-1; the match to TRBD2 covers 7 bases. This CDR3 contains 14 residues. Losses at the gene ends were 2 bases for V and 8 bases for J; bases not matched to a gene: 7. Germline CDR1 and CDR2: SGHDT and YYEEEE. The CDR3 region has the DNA TGTGCCAGCAGCTTTACTAGGACTAGTCATGAGCAGTTCTTC. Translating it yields CASSFTRTSHEQFF.

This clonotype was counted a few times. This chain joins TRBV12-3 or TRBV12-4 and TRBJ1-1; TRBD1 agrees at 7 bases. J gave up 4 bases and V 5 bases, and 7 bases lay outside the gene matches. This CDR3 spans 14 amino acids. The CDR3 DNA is TGTGCCAGCAGTCCCCGACAGGGAATCACTGAAGCTTTCTTT. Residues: CASSPRQGITEAFF.

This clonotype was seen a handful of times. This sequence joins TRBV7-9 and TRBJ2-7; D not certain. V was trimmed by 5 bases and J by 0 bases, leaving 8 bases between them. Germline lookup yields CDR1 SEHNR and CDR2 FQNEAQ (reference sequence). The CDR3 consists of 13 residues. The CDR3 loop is CASSPPSSYEQYV. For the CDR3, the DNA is TGTGCCAGCAGCCCCCCCAGCTCCTACGAGCAGTACGTC.

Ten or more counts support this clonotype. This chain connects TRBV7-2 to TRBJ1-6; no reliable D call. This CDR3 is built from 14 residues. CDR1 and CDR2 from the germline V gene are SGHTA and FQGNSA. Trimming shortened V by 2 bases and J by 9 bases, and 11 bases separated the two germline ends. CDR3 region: CASSLSGVGSPLHF. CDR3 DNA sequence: TGTGCCAGCAGCTTATCCGGGGTCGGTTCACCCCTCCACTTT.

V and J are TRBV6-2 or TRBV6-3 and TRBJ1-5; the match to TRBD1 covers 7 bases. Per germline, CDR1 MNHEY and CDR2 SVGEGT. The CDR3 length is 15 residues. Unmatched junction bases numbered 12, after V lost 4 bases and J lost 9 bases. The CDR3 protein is CASSFDRVGARPQHF. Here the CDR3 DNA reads TGTGCCAGCAGTTTCGACAGGGTGGGGGCCCGGCCCCAGCATTTT.

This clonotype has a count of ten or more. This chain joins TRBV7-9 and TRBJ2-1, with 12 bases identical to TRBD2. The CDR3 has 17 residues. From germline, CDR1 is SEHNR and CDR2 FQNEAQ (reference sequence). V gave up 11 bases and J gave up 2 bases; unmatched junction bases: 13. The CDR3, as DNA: TGTGCCGCCTCCTCGACTAGCGGGAGTACCCCCTACAATGAGCAGTTCTTC. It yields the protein CAASSTSGSTPYNEQFF.

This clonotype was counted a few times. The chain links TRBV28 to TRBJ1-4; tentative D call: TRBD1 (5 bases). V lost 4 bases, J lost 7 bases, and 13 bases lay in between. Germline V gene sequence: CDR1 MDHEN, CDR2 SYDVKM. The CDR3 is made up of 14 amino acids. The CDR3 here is CASSSGMAGEKLFF. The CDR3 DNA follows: TGTGCCAGCAGTTCAGGGATGGCGGGTGAAAAACTGTTTTTT.

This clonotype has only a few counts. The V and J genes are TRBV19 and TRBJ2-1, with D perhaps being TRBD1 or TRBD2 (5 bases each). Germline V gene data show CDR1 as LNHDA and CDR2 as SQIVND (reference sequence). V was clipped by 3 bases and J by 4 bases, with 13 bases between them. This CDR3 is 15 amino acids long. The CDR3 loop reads CASSMGRSSYNEQFF. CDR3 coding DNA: TGTGCCAGTAGTATGGGACGGTCTTCATACAATGAGCAGTTCTTC.

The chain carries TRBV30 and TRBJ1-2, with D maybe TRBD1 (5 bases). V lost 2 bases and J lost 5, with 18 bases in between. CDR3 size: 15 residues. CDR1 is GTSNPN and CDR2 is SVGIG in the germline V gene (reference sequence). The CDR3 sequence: CAWSRQGSVLYGYTF. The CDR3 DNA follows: TGTGCCTGGAGTCGCCAGGGCTCGGTCCTTTATGGCTACACCTTC.

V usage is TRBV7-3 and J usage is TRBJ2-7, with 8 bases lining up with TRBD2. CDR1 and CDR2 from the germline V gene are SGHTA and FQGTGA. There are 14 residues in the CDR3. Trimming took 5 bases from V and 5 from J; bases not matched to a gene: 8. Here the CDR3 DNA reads TGTGCCAGCAGCCCCGGGACTAGTATCCACGAGCAGTACTTC. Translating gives CASSPGTSIHEQYF.

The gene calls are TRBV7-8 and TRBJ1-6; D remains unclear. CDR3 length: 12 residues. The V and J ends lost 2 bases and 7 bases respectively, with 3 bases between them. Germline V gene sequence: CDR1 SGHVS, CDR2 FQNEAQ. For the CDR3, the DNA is TGTGCCAGCAGCTTAACGAATTCACCCCTCCACTTT. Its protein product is CASSLTNSPLHF.

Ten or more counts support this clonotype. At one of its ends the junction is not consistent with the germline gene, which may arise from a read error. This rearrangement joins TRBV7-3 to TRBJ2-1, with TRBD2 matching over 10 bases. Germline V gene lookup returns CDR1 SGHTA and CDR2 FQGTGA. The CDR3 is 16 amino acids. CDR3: CASNLMVAGGYNEQFF. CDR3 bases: TGTGCCAGCAACTTAATGGTAGCGGGAGGATACAATGAGCAGTTCTTC.

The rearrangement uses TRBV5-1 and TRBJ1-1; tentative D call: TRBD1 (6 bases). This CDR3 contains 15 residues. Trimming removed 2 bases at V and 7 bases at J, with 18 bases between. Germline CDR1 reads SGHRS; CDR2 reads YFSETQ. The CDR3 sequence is CASSFNPGQLIEAFF. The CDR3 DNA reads TGCGCCAGCAGCTTTAACCCCGGACAGCTTATTGAAGCTTTCTTT. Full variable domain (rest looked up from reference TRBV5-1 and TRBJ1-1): KAGVTQTPRYLIKTRGQQVTLSCSPISGHRSVSWYQQTPGQGLQFLFEYFSETQRNKGNFPGRFSGRQFSNSRSEMNVSTLELGDSALYLCASSFNPGQLIEAFFGQGTRLTVV.

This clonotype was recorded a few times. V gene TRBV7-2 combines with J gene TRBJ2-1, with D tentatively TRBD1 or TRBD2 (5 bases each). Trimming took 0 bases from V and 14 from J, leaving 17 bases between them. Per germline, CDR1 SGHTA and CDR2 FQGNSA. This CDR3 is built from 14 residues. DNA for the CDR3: TGTGCCAGCAGCTTAGCGTCAGGGCAGCCGCGGGAGTTCTTC. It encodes CASSLASGQPREFF.

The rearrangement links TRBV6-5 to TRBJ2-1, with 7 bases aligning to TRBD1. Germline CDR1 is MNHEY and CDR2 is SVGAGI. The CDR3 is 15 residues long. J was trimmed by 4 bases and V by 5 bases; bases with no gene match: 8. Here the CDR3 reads CASSRAGTAYNEQFF. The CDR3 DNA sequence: TGTGCCAGCAGTCGTGCCGGGACAGCTTACAATGAGCAGTTCTTC.

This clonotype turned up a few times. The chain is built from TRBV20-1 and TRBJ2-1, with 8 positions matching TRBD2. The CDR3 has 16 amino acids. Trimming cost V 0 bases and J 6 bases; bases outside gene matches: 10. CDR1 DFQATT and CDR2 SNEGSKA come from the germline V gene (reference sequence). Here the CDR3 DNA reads TGCAGTGCTAGAGATTTTAGCGGGATCGGCGGCAATGAGCAGTTCTTC. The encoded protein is CSARDFSGIGGNEQFF.